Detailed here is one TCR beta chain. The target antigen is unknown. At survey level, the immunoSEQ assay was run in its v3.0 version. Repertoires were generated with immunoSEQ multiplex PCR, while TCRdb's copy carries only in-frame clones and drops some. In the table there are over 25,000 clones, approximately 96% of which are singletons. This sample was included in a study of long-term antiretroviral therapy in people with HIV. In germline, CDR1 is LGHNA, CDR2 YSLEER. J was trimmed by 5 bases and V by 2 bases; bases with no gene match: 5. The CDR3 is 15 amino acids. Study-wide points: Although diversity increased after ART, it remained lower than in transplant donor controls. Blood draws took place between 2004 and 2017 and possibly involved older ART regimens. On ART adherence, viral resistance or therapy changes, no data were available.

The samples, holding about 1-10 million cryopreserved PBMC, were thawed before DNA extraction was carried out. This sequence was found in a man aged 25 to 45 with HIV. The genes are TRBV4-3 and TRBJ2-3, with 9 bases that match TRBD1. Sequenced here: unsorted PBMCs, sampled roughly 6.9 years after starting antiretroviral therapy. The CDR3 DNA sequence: TGCGCCAGCAGCCAACGGACAGGGGTGGGAGATACGCAGTATTTT. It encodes CASSQRTGVGDTQYF.